This T cell receptor (beta chain) was captured by sequencing in a study of beta chain features in type 1 diabetes. Study overall: Patient and healthy donor groups were alike in age, gender and cell yields. General study results and limits: Sampled from patients, naive, central memory and Treg TCRB repertoires appeared more similar than those sampled from healthy donors.

The whole isolated RNA underwent reverse transcription, so sequencing captured expressed TCRB transcripts. The table came from immunoSEQ multiplex PCR; TCRdb's copy has only in-frame clones and leaves some out. In the table there are 360,000 or so clones, around a fifth of which are singletons. Germline V CDR1 and CDR2: SNHLY, FYNNEI. The CDR3 consists of 14 residues. With 3 bases clipped from V and 2 bases from J, the junction kept 4 bases outside the gene matches. Sorting of CD4+ naive, central memory, regulatory and stem cell-like memory cells was performed via CD45RO/CCR7/CD25/CD127/CD95/CD27. Remarks on this clone: Its matching antigen is unknown.

The sample consisted of naive CD4+ T cells from blood. The TCR comes from a woman aged 18-29 years in good health. This chain links TRBV2 with TRBJ2-7; 7 bases are a match to TRBD2. This CDR3 is CASSEAAGTYEQYF. CDR3 coding DNA: TGTGCCAGCAGTGAGGCAGCGGGGACCTACGAGCAGTACTTC.